The 20 T cell receptor beta chains given below trace back to one sample, sequenced in a study of blood T cell repertoires in COVID-19. The table came from immunoSEQ multiplex PCR; TCRdb's copy has only in-frame clones and leaves some out. The sample records roughly 130,000 clones, about four fifths being singletons. The sample taken for sequencing was PBMCs or T cells enriched from blood (not recorded which). These receptors were obtained from a man aged 50-60 years who had recovered from COVID-19.

This clone appeared a few times. The chain carries TRBV7-2 and TRBJ1-2; maybe TRBD1 (6 bases). Germline V CDR1 and CDR2: SGHTA, FQGNSA. V was shortened by 1 base and J by 0 bases, with 18 bases between the two germline ends. The CDR3 runs 18 residues. This CDR3 is CASSLGWGSGESNYGYTF. The CDR3 region has the DNA TGTGCCAGCAGCTTAGGGTGGGGTTCAGGGGAATCTAACTATGGCTACACCTTC.

The chain combines TRBV9 with TRBJ2-3; D might be TRBD2 (6 bases). CDR3 length: 14 amino acids. Trimming left V 3 bases short and J 3 bases short, with 11 bases between. Germline V gene data show CDR1 as SGDLS and CDR2 as YYNGEE. Here the CDR3 reads CASSDPRGTDTQYF. For the CDR3, the DNA is TGTGCCAGCAGCGACCCACGGGGGACAGATACGCAGTATTTT.

The gene calls are TRBV25-1 and TRBJ2-2, with D maybe TRBD1 (7 bases). V was shortened by 5 bases and J by 3 bases, with 13 bases between the two germline ends. Germline V gene sequence: CDR1 MGHDK, CDR2 SYGVNS. The CDR3 runs to 15 residues. The CDR3 spells CASSRGDSYTGELFF. The CDR3 region has the DNA TGTGCCAGCAGTAGGGGGGACAGCTACACCGGGGAGCTGTTTTTT.

The sample holds one count of this clone. V and J are TRBV21-1 and TRBJ2-3; the table calls TRBD1, which could not be checked here. TRBV21-1 is flagged as a pseudogene. The CDR3 is made up of 16 amino acids. The CDR3 DNA is TGTGCCAGCAGCAAACTAGGGCAAGGCAGGGGGGATACGCAGTATTTT. Translated: CASSKLGQGRGDTQYF.

This clone came up once. V gene TRBV15 combines with J gene TRBJ1-1; D is undetermined. There are 13 residues in the CDR3. Trimming stripped 4 bases from V and 1 base from J, with 7 bases between. From germline, CDR1 is LNHNV and CDR2 YYDKDF (reference sequence). In DNA, the CDR3 is TGTGCCACCAGCAAAGATCAGAACACTGAAGCTTTCTTT. Its protein is CATSKDQNTEAFF.

The chain combines TRBV7-6 with TRBJ1-1, with TRBD1 matching 12 bases. The CDR3 is 14 amino acids. V was pared by 3 bases and J by 4 bases, with 0 bases of the junction left unmatched. Germline CDR1 is SGHVS and CDR2 is FNYEAQ. The CDR3 region is CASSLGQGATEAFF. CDR3 coding DNA: TGTGCCAGCAGCTTGGGACAGGGGGCCACTGAAGCTTTCTTT.

V usage is TRBV3-1 (or the pseudogene TRBV3-2) and J usage is TRBJ2-1; 10 bases map to TRBD2. The CDR3 totals 17 residues. V lost 3 bases and J lost 0; bases outside the gene matches: 5. Germline V gene data show CDR1 as LGHDT and CDR2 as YNNKEL (reference sequence). The CDR3 DNA reads TGTGCCAGCAGCCAGGGGAGCGGGGGGGCCTCCTACAATGAGCAGTTCTTC. It specifies CASSQGSGGASYNEQFF.

The chain employs TRBV9 and TRBJ2-7; 11 nucleotides align to TRBD2. Losses at the gene ends were 0 bases for V and 4 bases for J; bases not matched to a gene: 3. The CDR3 extends over 15 amino acids. Per germline, CDR1 SGDLS and CDR2 YYNGEE. In DNA, the CDR3 is TGTGCCAGCAGCGTAGGGGCTAGCGGGGGGTACGAGCAGTACTTC. This translates into CASSVGASGGYEQYF. Filled out from reference TRBV9 and TRBJ2-7, the complete variable domain reads DSGVTQTPKHLITATGQRVTLRCSPRSGDLSVYWYQQSLDQGLQFLIQYYNGEERAKGNILERFSAQQFPDLHSELNLSSLELGDSALYFCASSVGASGGYEQYFGPGTRLTVT.

The chain joins TRBV11-2 to TRBJ1-4; TRBD1 matches 7 bases. Per germline, CDR1 SGHAT and CDR2 FQNNGV. After removal of 4 bases from V and 2 bases from J, the junction contained 4 bases not matched to a gene. The CDR3 has 15 amino acids. This chain's CDR3 is CASSWMGQTNEKLFF. In DNA, the CDR3 is TGTGCCAGCAGCTGGATGGGACAGACTAATGAAAAACTGTTTTTT.

V is TRBV7-8 and J is TRBJ1-5; 9 bases fit TRBD1. V trimming: 5 bases; J trimming: 0 bases; junction bases outside the gene matches: 8. The CDR3 spans 17 residues. In germline, CDR1 is SGHVS, CDR2 FQNEAQ. The CDR3 sequence is CASSARDRAYSNQPQHF. The CDR3 nucleotides are TGTGCCAGCAGCGCCCGGGACAGGGCTTATAGCAATCAGCCCCAGCATTTT. The variable domain in full, completed from reference TRBV7-8 and TRBJ1-5, reads GAGVSQSPRYKVAKRGQDVALRCDPISGHVSLFWYQQALGQGPEFLTYFQNEAQLDKSGLPSDRFFAERPEGSVSTLKIQRTQQEDSAVYLCASSARDRAYSNQPQHFGDGTRLSIL.

V gene TRBV5-1 combines with J gene TRBJ2-7; D is unresolved. This CDR3 has 13 amino acids. Trimming shortened V by 3 bases and J by 1 base, and 8 bases separated the two germline ends. Looked up from germline, CDR1 is SGHRS and CDR2 is YFSETQ. The CDR3 is CASSSQNSYEQYF. DNA of the CDR3: TGCGCCAGCAGCTCCCAAAATTCCTACGAGCAGTACTTC.

The chain carries TRBV6-2 or TRBV6-3 and TRBJ1-2, with a possible D match to TRBD1 (5 bases). Germline V CDR1 and CDR2: MNHEY, SVGEGT. The CDR3 sequence is 15 residues long. Trimming left V 2 bases short and J 0 bases short, with 10 bases between. The CDR3 loop reads CASSYPTGANYGYTF. CDR3 nucleotide sequence: TGTGCCAGCAGTTACCCTACAGGAGCTAACTATGGCTACACCTTC.

This clone was found once. The chain is built from TRBV9 and TRBJ2-2; 11 positions match TRBD1. The CDR3 is 18 residues long. With V trimmed by 4 bases and J by 5 bases, 13 bases remained unmatched. Germline CDR1 and CDR2: SGDLS and YYNGEE. Here the CDR3 DNA reads TGTGCCAGCAGCCCCGGAGGTCTCGGGACAGGGGGAACCGGGGAGCTGTTTTTT. The encoded protein is CASSPGGLGTGGTGELFF. The complete variable domain, with remaining parts taken from reference TRBV9 and TRBJ2-2, reads DSGVTQTPKHLITATGQRVTLRCSPRSGDLSVYWYQQSLDQGLQFLIQYYNGEERAKGNILERFSAQQFPDLHSELNLSSLELGDSALYFCASSPGGLGTGGTGELFFGEGSRLTVL.

The chain employs TRBV9 and TRBJ2-7; 13 nucleotides align to TRBD2. In germline, CDR1 is SGDLS, CDR2 YYNGEE. Germline trimming cut 4 bases from V and 0 bases from J; bases unmatched to any gene: 16. The CDR3 spans 20 residues. This CDR3 reads CASSPRPGLAGELSSYEQYF. The CDR3, as DNA: TGTGCCAGCAGCCCCCGCCCCGGACTAGCGGGGGAGCTGAGCTCCTACGAGCAGTACTTC.

This clone occurred once. The J gene is TRBJ1-1, the V gene TRBV5-1; D is possibly TRBD1 (5 bases). This CDR3 has 14 amino acids. Germline V gene sequence: CDR1 SGHRS, CDR2 YFSETQ. The ends were cut back, 0 bases at V and 4 bases at J, with 10 bases in the middle. CDR3 nucleotides: TGCGCCAGCAGCTTGGGAGACAGACCCACTGAAGCTTTCTTT. Encoded protein: CASSLGDRPTEAFF.

This chain links TRBV19 with TRBJ2-7; 11 bases agree with TRBD2. V was pared by 5 bases and J by 3 bases, with 6 bases of the junction left unmatched. The CDR3 sequence is 15 residues long. The germline V gene encodes CDR1 LNHDA and CDR2 SQIVND (reference sequence). The CDR3, as DNA: TGTGCCAGTAGTTCGATGACTAGCGGGGTCTACGAGCAGTACTTC. This codes for CASSSMTSGVYEQYF.

This chain connects TRBV3-1 (or the pseudogene TRBV3-2) to TRBJ1-6, with 7 bases lining up with TRBD1. V gave up 3 bases and J gave up 4 bases; unmatched junction bases: 9. This CDR3 is built from 17 residues. Germline CDR1 LGHDT, CDR2 YNNKEL (reference sequence). The CDR3 DNA sequence: TGTGCCAGCAGCCATCCGAGGACAGGAATATATAATTCACCCCTCCACTTT. Encoded protein: CASSHPRTGIYNSPLHF.

The chain carries TRBV30 and TRBJ2-7; possible D gene TRBD2, 6 bases. The CDR3 covers 12 residues. Between the trimmed V and J ends, which lost 8 bases and 2 bases, there was a span of 13 bases. Looked up from germline, CDR1 is GTSNPN and CDR2 is SVGIG (reference sequence). The CDR3 reads CAGRGFTYEQYF. In DNA, the CDR3 is TGTGCCGGCCGGGGGTTCACCTACGAGCAGTACTTC.

This clone has just a few counts. The chain has TRBV19 and TRBJ1-4; 9 bases agree with TRBD1. Looked up from germline, CDR1 is LNHDA and CDR2 is SQIVND (reference sequence). V lost 8 bases to trimming and J lost 0 bases; unmatched junction nucleotides: 19. This CDR3 spans 20 amino acids. For the CDR3, the DNA is TGTGCCAGTCGAAACCCTCGGGACAGGGTTACGGGGGCAACTAATGAAAAACTGTTTTTT. Translating it yields CASRNPRDRVTGATNEKLFF.

The chain links TRBV11-3 to TRBJ2-2, with 14 bases identical to TRBD2. Germline V gives CDR1 SGHNT, CDR2 YENEEA. With V trimmed by 5 bases and J by 6 bases, 2 bases remained unmatched. The CDR3 runs to 15 residues. The DNA of the CDR3 is TGTGCCAGCAGCCCGGGACTAGCGGGGGCCGGGGAGCTGTTTTTT. This gives the protein CASSPGLAGAGELFF. The full variable domain, in which reference TRBV11-3 and TRBJ2-2 provide the parts outside the CDR3, is EAGVVQSPRYKIIEKKQPVAFWCNPISGHNTLYWYLQNLGQGPELLIRYENEEAVDDSQLPKDRFSAERLKGVDSTLKIQPAELGDSAVYLCASSPGLAGAGELFFGEGSRLTVL.